These 7 T cell receptor beta chains share one sample of origin, sequenced in a study of beta chain features in type 1 diabetes. All of the isolated RNA was reverse transcribed, so expressed TCRB transcripts were sequenced. Measured with immunoSEQ multiplex PCR; TCRdb has only the in-frame clones, and not every one. This table has about 350,000 clones, about 19% appearing once. The sample was naive CD4+ T cells from blood. Source of these receptors: a woman between 18 and 29 years old in good health.

This clone was counted a few times. The gene calls are TRBV7-2 and TRBJ2-7; 7 bases are shared with TRBD2. Looked up from germline, CDR1 is SGHTA and CDR2 is FQGNSA. This CDR3 comprises 15 residues. V shed 5 bases, J shed 7 bases, and the junction held 14 bases outside the gene matches. CDR3 loop: CASSRAGRYGLEQYF. CDR3 nucleotides: TGTGCCAGCAGCAGAGCGGGACGTTATGGACTTGAGCAGTACTTC. The full variable domain, rest sourced from reference TRBV7-2 and TRBJ2-7, is GAGVSQSPSNKVTEKGKDVELRCDPISGHTALYWYRQSLGQGLEFLIYFQGNSAPDKSGLPSDRFSAERTGGSVSTLTIQRTQQEDSAVYLCASSRAGRYGLEQYFGPGTRLTVT.

The V gene is TRBV6-5, the J gene TRBJ2-1; D is ambiguous. The V end was cut by 5 bases, the J end by 0 bases, with 11 bases between. CDR1 is MNHEY and CDR2 is SVGAGI in the germline V gene. CDR3 length: 15 residues. The CDR3 bases are TGTGCCAGCAGTAATGACTGGAGCTCCTACAATGAGCAGTTCTTC. Residues: CASSNDWSSYNEQFF.

CDR3 loop: CASSPGTVSSYEQYF. The CDR3 nucleotides read TGTGCCAGCTCACCAGGGACAGTAAGCTCCTACGAGCAGTACTTC. V is TRBV18 and J is TRBJ2-7, with TRBD1 identical over 7 bases. The germline V gene encodes CDR1 KGHSH and CDR2 LQKENI. The CDR3 is made up of 15 amino acids. The V and J ends lost 2 bases and 0 bases, in that order; junction bases with no gene match: 4.

The chain carries TRBV5-1 and TRBJ2-1, with a tentative D call TRBD2 (5 bases). V lost 2 bases, J lost 6 bases, and 12 bases lay in between. Germline V gene data show CDR1 as SGHRS and CDR2 as YFSETQ. The CDR3 is 14 residues long. CDR3 protein: CASSFGSQGNEQFF. CDR3 nucleotides: TGCGCCAGCAGCTTTGGGAGTCAAGGCAATGAGCAGTTCTTC.

This chain connects TRBV30 to TRBJ2-6, with D perhaps TRBD1 (6 bases). V lost 0 bases to trimming and J lost 0 bases, with 12 bases between them. This CDR3 has 17 residues. Per the germline V gene, CDR1 is GTSNPN and CDR2 is SVGIG (reference sequence). This CDR3 is CAWSVKQGFSGANVLTF. The CDR3 DNA reads as TGTGCCTGGAGTGTAAAACAGGGTTTCTCTGGGGCCAACGTCCTGACTTTC.

The rearrangement links TRBV2 to TRBJ2-1, with TRBD2 as a possible D gene (6 bases). The germline CDR1 and CDR2 sequences are SNHLY and FYNNEI. Between the trimmed V and J ends, which lost 6 bases and 5 bases, there was a span of 20 bases. The CDR3 runs 16 residues. The CDR3: CASRYSRGVGNNEQFF. The CDR3 DNA reads TGTGCCAGCAGATATTCCCGCGGGGTTGGCAACAATGAGCAGTTCTTC.

This clone was seen more than once but under ten times. The V call is TRBV30, the J call TRBJ2-7; 8 bases line up with TRBD1. J was trimmed by 3 bases and V by 3 bases; bases with no gene match: 7. The CDR3 is 14 amino acids. Germline V gene lookup returns CDR1 GTSNPN and CDR2 SVGIG (reference sequence). CDR3: CAWRFPDRDYEQYF. The CDR3 DNA follows: TGTGCCTGGAGGTTCCCGGACAGGGACTACGAGCAGTACTTC. Using reference TRBV30 and TRBJ2-7 for the parts outside the CDR3, the full variable domain is SQTIHQWPATLVQPVGSPLSLECTVEGTSNPNLYWYRQAAGRGLQLLFYSVGIGQISSEVPQNLSASRPQDRQFILSSKKLLLSDSGFYLCAWRFPDRDYEQYFGPGTRLTVT.